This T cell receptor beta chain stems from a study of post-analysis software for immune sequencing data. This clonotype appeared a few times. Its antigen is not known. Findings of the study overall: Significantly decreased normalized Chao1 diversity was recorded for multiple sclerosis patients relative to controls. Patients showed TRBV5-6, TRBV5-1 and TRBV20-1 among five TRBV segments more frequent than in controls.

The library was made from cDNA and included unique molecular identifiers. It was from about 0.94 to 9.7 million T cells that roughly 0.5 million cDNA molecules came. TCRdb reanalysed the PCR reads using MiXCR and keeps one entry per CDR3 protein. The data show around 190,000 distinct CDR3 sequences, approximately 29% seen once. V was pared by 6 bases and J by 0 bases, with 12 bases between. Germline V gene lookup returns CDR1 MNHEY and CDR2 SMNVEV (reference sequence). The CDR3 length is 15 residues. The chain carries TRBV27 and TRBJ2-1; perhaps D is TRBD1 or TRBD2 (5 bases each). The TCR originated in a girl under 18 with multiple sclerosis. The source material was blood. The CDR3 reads CASSLKGSSYNEQFF. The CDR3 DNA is TGTGCCAGCAGCCTTAAGGGGAGCTCCTACAATGAGCAGTTCTTC.